Listed here is a single T cell receptor (beta chain). The sample originates from a study of CD8+CD57+ T cells in acquired aplastic anemia. CD8+CD57+ cell expansion had been shown by flow cytometry in patients chosen for sequencing. Genomic DNA, the template, was used for profiling of the TCR beta VDJ and CDR3. TCRdb itself ran the reads through MiXCR, one entry per CDR3 protein. This repertoire shows over 150,000 distinct CDR3 sequences, roughly 48% found once; its top ten account for approximately 2.8%. The V segment lost 1 base and the J segment 3 bases; nucleotides outside the gene matches: 4. The CDR3 extends over 16 amino acids. CDR1 KGHDR and CDR2 SFDVKD come from the germline V gene.

This sequence was found in a human donor with aplastic anemia. Source material: sorted CD4+, CD8+, or CD8+CD57+ T cells (not recorded which) from PBMCs. The chain carries TRBV24-1 and TRBJ2-7; TRBD1 matches at 11 bases. CDR3 DNA sequence: TGTGCCACCAGTGATTTAGGGACAGGGGGACTCTACGAGCAGTACTTC. Translating gives CATSDLGTGGLYEQYF.